These 27 T cell receptor beta chains share one sample of origin, sequenced in a study of response to subunit inactivated influenza vaccine. TCRdb processed the RT-PCR reads anew with MiXCR; each CDR3 protein has one entry. This table has 500,000 to 650,000 distinct CDR3 sequences, approximately 7.7% appearing once. The sample here was PBMCs from blood, taken around 2 years after vaccination. The receptor set was obtained from a man between 50 and 69 years old who received an inactivated influenza vaccine.

This clonotype was seen many times. Here the CDR3 DNA reads TGCGCCAGCAGCCAGTTGGGACAGGGGGGCACTGAAGCTTTCTTT. Translation gives CASSQLGQGGTEAFF. The gene calls are TRBV4-1 and TRBJ1-1; 11 bases agree with TRBD1. The J segment lost 4 bases and the V segment lost 3 bases, leaving 4 bases of the junction unmatched. CDR3 length: 15 amino acids. Germline lookup yields CDR1 MGHRA and CDR2 YSYEKL.

In this sample, this clonotype turned up a few times. V and J are TRBV6-1 and TRBJ2-1; the match to TRBD2 covers 14 bases. This CDR3 spans 14 amino acids. CDR1 and CDR2 (germline): MNHNS, SASEGT. J lost 15 bases, V lost 6 bases, and 10 bases had no gene match. CDR3 amino acids: CASRTLGTSGRLFF. As DNA, the CDR3 is TGTGCCAGCAGGACCCTCGGGACTAGCGGGAGATTGTTCTTC.

There are a few counts of this clonotype. This chain joins TRBV7-2 and TRBJ2-7, with D perhaps TRBD2 (7 bases). From germline, CDR1 is SGHTA and CDR2 FQGNSA. This CDR3 is built from 14 residues. V was trimmed by 6 bases and J by 2 bases, leaving 14 bases between them. CDR3 sequence: CASREGGAPYEQYF. Written as DNA, the CDR3 is TGTGCCAGCAGGGAGGGGGGGGCCCCCTACGAGCAGTACTTC.

The gene calls are TRBV29-1 and TRBJ1-2, with D uncertain. The germline V and J ends were trimmed by 0 bases and 7 bases, with 15 bases remaining between them. Germline V gene sequence: CDR1 SQVTM, CDR2 ANQGSEA. The CDR3 is 14 amino acids. CDR3 in DNA: TGCAGCGTTGAAGATAGTAGGCGTGATGCTGGCTACACCTTC. Translating it yields CSVEDSRRDAGYTF.

This clonotype has just a few counts. The chain combines TRBV6-1 with TRBJ2-4; D unresolved. With 6 bases removed from V and 1 base from J, the gap between germline ends came to 7 bases. There are 13 residues in the CDR3. In germline, CDR1 is MNHNS, CDR2 SASEGT. The CDR3 sequence: CASRGSAKNIQYF. The CDR3 DNA is TGTGCCAGCAGGGGTTCGGCCAAAAACATTCAGTACTTC.

This clonotype was recorded a few times. The CDR3 DNA follows: TGCAGTGCTAGGGGGACTAGCGGGAGGGACGAGCAGTACTTC. This sequence encodes CSARGTSGRDEQYF. This chain joins TRBV20-1 and TRBJ2-7; TRBD2 matches at 16 bases. CDR1 and CDR2 (germline): DFQATT, SNEGSKA (reference sequence). The CDR3 consists of 14 residues. Losses at the gene ends were 3 bases for V and 5 bases for J; bases not matched to a gene: 1.

This rearrangement joins TRBV7-2 to TRBJ1-1; D not certain. Looked up from germline, CDR1 is SGHTA and CDR2 is FQGNSA. The CDR3 is made up of 17 amino acids. Trimming stripped 0 bases from V and 1 base from J, with 15 bases between. The CDR3 DNA is TGTGCCAGCAGCTTAGCGGGCGTGTGGCAGGCGAACACTGAAGCTTTCTTT. Protein: CASSLAGVWQANTEAFF.

A remark on this clonotype: The germline gene is not matched at one end of the junction; a read error may be the cause. The gene calls are TRBV11-2 and TRBJ1-3; D unresolved. CDR1 SGHAT and CDR2 FQNNGV come from the germline V gene. There are 12 residues in the CDR3. The CDR3 region is CASSLIGSTIYF. CDR3 bases: TGTGCCAGCAGCTTAATTGGAAGCACCATATATTTT.

The chain employs TRBV25-1 and TRBJ2-7; perhaps D is TRBD1 or TRBD2 (5 bases each). The CDR3 spans 17 residues. Germline loops: CDR1 MGHDK, CDR2 SYGVNS. Trimming removed 2 bases from V and 1 base from J, with 18 bases in between. The CDR3 DNA reads as TGTGCCAGCAGTGAAACACCCGGGACGGCCTGTTCCTACGAGCAGTACTTC. This sequence encodes CASSETPGTACSYEQYF.

This clonotype came up a few times. V is TRBV6-2 or TRBV6-3 and J is TRBJ2-1; 7 bases agree with TRBD1. Germline V gene data show CDR1 as MNHEY and CDR2 as SVGEGT. Losses at the gene ends were 2 bases for V and 5 bases for J; bases not matched to a gene: 9. CDR3 length equals 16 residues. The CDR3 bases are TGTGCCAGCAGTTACGTTACCGGGACAGACGACAATGAGCAGTTCTTC. Its protein product is CASSYVTGTDDNEQFF.

In this sample, this clonotype turned up a few times. The chain joins TRBV3-1 to TRBJ2-7; 8 bases map to TRBD2. This CDR3 has 15 residues. Germline assignment: CDR1 LGHDT and CDR2 YNNKEL (reference sequence). The V and J ends lost 4 bases and 3 bases, in that order; junction bases with no gene match: 8. In nucleotides, the CDR3 is TGTGCCAGCAGCCCTGCGGGGGGCACCCTCTACGAGCAGTACTTC. Amino acids: CASSPAGGTLYEQYF.

This clonotype was counted at least ten times. The genes are TRBV10-3 and TRBJ2-1; 7 bases line up with TRBD2. V dropped 5 bases and J dropped 0; count of bases not matched to a gene: 16. This CDR3 has 19 amino acids. Per germline, CDR1 ENHRY and CDR2 SYGVKD. In nucleotides, the CDR3 is TGTGCCATCAGTCCCCGGGACTACCTGTACAAAAGCTCCTACAATGAGCAGTTCTTC. Translating gives CAISPRDYLYKSSYNEQFF.

This clonotype was seen only a few times. This chain uses TRBV12-3 or TRBV12-4 with TRBJ1-2; D is possibly TRBD1 (5 bases). The CDR3 is 16 amino acids. Trimming shortened V by 1 base and J by 8 bases, and 20 bases separated the two germline ends. The CDR3 sequence is CASSLDGAATTVGYTF. CDR3 coding DNA: TGTGCCAGCAGTTTAGATGGGGCAGCAACAACCGTCGGCTACACCTTC.

In its sample, this clonotype was seen many times. This chain uses TRBV20-1 with TRBJ1-1; tentative D call: TRBD1 (5 bases). CDR3 size: 12 residues. Trimming left V 5 bases short and J 6 bases short, with 13 bases between. Germline CDR1 reads DFQATT; CDR2 reads SNEGSKA (reference sequence). Here the CDR3 reads CSAVAGPAEAFF. The CDR3 DNA reads TGCAGTGCTGTCGCGGGGCCCGCTGAAGCTTTCTTT.

In its sample, this clonotype was seen a few times. The CDR3 DNA sequence: TGCAGTGCAAGGGACAAGAGCTCCTATAATTCACCCCTCCACTTT. This encodes CSARDKSSYNSPLHF. The chain couples TRBV20-1 to TRBJ1-6, with a tentative D call TRBD1 (6 bases). Deletions cut 6 bases from V and 0 bases from J, with 12 bases between. The germline V gene encodes CDR1 DFQATT and CDR2 SNEGSKA (reference sequence). This CDR3 region has 15 residues.

The chain couples TRBV4-2 to TRBJ2-3; tentative D call: TRBD2 (5 bases). Deletions cut 2 bases from V and 0 bases from J, with 15 bases between. In germline, CDR1 is LGHNA, CDR2 YNFKEQ. The CDR3 is 17 amino acids. CDR3 residues: CASSQRVGELSTDTQYF. CDR3 bases: TGTGCCAGCAGCCAAAGGGTTGGGGAGCTAAGCACAGATACGCAGTATTTT.

The chain has TRBV15 and TRBJ2-3; D ambiguous. The germline V gene has CDR1 LNHNV and CDR2 YYDKDF (reference sequence). CDR3 length: 13 amino acids. V was shortened by 0 bases and J by 4 bases, with 5 bases between the two germline ends. Written as DNA, the CDR3 is TGTGCCACCAGCAGAGATTTTTCAGATACGCAGTATTTT. Protein product: CATSRDFSDTQYF. The full variable domain, with the rest looked up from reference TRBV15 and TRBJ2-3, is DAMVIQNPRYQVTQFGKPVTLSCSQTLNHNVMYWYQQKSSQAPKLLFHYYDKDFNNEADTPDNFQSRRPNTSFCFLDIRSPGLGDTAMYLCATSRDFSDTQYFGPGTRLTVL.

This clonotype was observed many times. The chain is built from TRBV5-1 and TRBJ1-1; D call uncertain. V lost 9 bases, J lost 2 bases, and 11 bases lay in between. CDR1 is SGHRS, CDR2 YFSETQ, per germline. The CDR3 loop spans 12 amino acids. The CDR3 is CATSTGNTEAFF. The CDR3 DNA reads as TGCGCCACGTCGACGGGAAACACTGAAGCTTTCTTT.

This sequence joins TRBV7-6 and TRBJ2-3, with D uncertain. The CDR3 is 15 amino acids. V dropped 2 bases and J dropped 6 bases, with 15 bases sitting between them. Per the germline V gene, CDR1 is SGHVS and CDR2 is FNYEAQ. CDR3 protein: CASSLFLQAADTQYF. CDR3 DNA: TGTGCCAGCAGCTTATTTCTCCAGGCGGCTGATACGCAGTATTTT.

This clonotype occurred many times. The chain carries TRBV5-1 and TRBJ2-1; 8 positions agree with TRBD1. CDR1 and CDR2 (germline): SGHRS, YFSETQ. The junction had 9 bases not matched to a gene; V was cut back by 4 bases and J by 15 bases. The CDR3 runs to 12 residues. CDR3 amino acids: CASSADGQGPFF. The CDR3, as DNA: TGCGCCAGCAGCGCGGACGGACAGGGACCGTTCTTC.

V gene TRBV7-2 combines with J gene TRBJ2-4; the match to TRBD1 covers 9 bases. The CDR3 has 15 residues. The V gene end was trimmed by 2 bases and the J gene end by 6 bases; junction bases not matched to a gene: 5. Germline lookup yields CDR1 SGHTA and CDR2 FQGNSA. The CDR3 coding sequence is TGTGCCAGCAGCTTATTTCTGGGACAGGGAAACATTCAGTACTTC. It yields the protein CASSLFLGQGNIQYF.

V usage is TRBV6-5 and J usage is TRBJ2-4; 7 bases align to TRBD2. V dropped 0 bases and J dropped 3; count of bases not matched to a gene: 2. Germline CDR1 and CDR2: MNHEY and SVGAGI. CDR3 length equals 15 residues. In DNA, the CDR3 is TGTGCCAGCAGTTACTCTGAGCGGGGCAAAAACATTCAGTACTTC. This translates into CASSYSERGKNIQYF.

This clonotype was counted a few times. The chain links TRBV12-3 or TRBV12-4 to TRBJ2-5; TRBD1 is a possible D gene (6 bases). Trimming shortened V by 6 bases and J by 4 bases, and 15 bases separated the two germline ends. This CDR3 comprises 14 residues. CDR3 DNA: TGTGCCAGCAGACCCTCAGGGGTTTTAGAGACCCAGTACTTC. This sequence encodes CASRPSGVLETQYF.

This clonotype was found a few times. The chain links TRBV12-3 or TRBV12-4 to TRBJ2-1, with 7 bases lining up with TRBD2. This CDR3 is 15 amino acids long. With 6 bases clipped from V and 3 bases from J, the junction kept 8 bases outside the gene matches. The CDR3 region has the DNA TGTGCCAGCAGCCCCGGCGGGACTAACTACAATGAGCAGTTCTTC. Translation gives CASSPGGTNYNEQFF.

This rearrangement joins TRBV12-3 or TRBV12-4 to TRBJ2-2, with D maybe TRBD1 (6 bases). The V end was cut by 7 bases, the J end by 6 bases, with 12 bases between. CDR3 length: 13 residues. CDR3 protein: CASIRGGAGELFF. DNA for the CDR3: TGTGCCAGCATCCGTGGGGGCGCCGGGGAGCTGTTTTTT.

This sequence joins TRBV3-1 and TRBJ1-6; D might be TRBD1 (5 bases). This CDR3 spans 14 amino acids. Trimming stripped 0 bases from V and 9 bases from J, with 9 bases between. CDR1 is LGHDT and CDR2 is YNNKEL in the germline V gene (reference sequence). The CDR3 here is CASSQDSGSSPLHF. CDR3 DNA: TGTGCCAGCAGCCAAGACTCAGGGAGTTCACCCCTCCACTTT.

The chain uses TRBV20-1 and TRBJ2-1; the match to TRBD2 covers 7 bases. Unmatched junction bases numbered 10, after V lost 5 bases and J lost 15 bases. The CDR3 is 11 residues long. The germline V gene encodes CDR1 DFQATT and CDR2 SNEGSKA (reference sequence). DNA of the CDR3: TGCAGTGCTGGGGGAGGGACTGTAGGGTTCTTC. As protein: CSAGGGTVGFF.